This T cell receptor beta chain was obtained from a study of T cell responses to AZD1222 COVID-19 vaccine. Only in-frame clones appear in the TCRdb table, and some are missing; sequencing was by immunoSEQ multiplex PCR. The sample holds 99,000 or so clones; approximately 90% are singletons and the top ten take about 9.1%. The study, taken as a whole, reports: In a largely white British group with more females than males, clonal diversity was possibly underestimated. Receipt of two AZD1222 doses was followed by a rise in Spike-specific TCR breadth and depth.

A word on this clone: Its antigen is still unknown.

The clonotype comes from an adult in good health. This material consisted of peripheral blood, taken on day 0 of AZD1222 vaccination.

CDR3 sequence (DNA): TGTGCCAGTATTGACAGGTTCAGCTCTGGGGCCAACGTCCTGACTTTC. This gives the protein CASIDRFSSGANVLTF. The V gene is TRBV19, the J gene TRBJ2-6; D is perhaps TRBD1 (6 bases). The CDR3 spans 16 residues. The V end was cut by 7 bases, the J end by 0 bases, with 13 bases between. CDR1 and CDR2 (germline): LNHDA, SQIVND (reference sequence).